Many counts were recorded for the clone carrying this TCR beta chain. This specimen belongs to a study of blood T cell repertoires in COVID-19. Here immunoSEQ multiplex PCR was the method, and the copy in TCRdb shows in-frame clones only, minus some. Among around 300,000 clones listed, 80% to 90% were seen once. Sequences were obtained from peripheral blood. The receptor's source is a woman aged 70-85 years with acute or convalescent COVID-19.

The CDR3 nucleotides are TGTGCCCACCCTGGGGACAGATCCATTGGCAATCAGCCCCAGCATTTT. Translating gives CAHPGDRSIGNQPQHF. The chain uses TRBV30 and TRBJ1-5; 7 nucleotides match TRBD1. The CDR3 contains 16 residues. V trimming: 8 bases; J trimming: 2 bases; junction bases outside the gene matches: 15. In germline, CDR1 is GTSNPN, CDR2 SVGIG (reference sequence).